This T cell receptor (beta chain) was obtained from a study of blood T cell repertoires in COVID-19. The germline V gene encodes CDR1 SGHTA and CDR2 FQGNSA. With 0 bases clipped from V and 3 bases from J, the junction kept 2 bases outside the gene matches. The CDR3 spans 14 residues. Data came from immunoSEQ multiplex PCR; TCRdb stores just in-frame clones and leaves some out. Among 100,000 to 150,000 clones listed, roughly 90% were seen once. The receptor's source is a man aged 45-65 years with active or convalescent COVID-19. The V call is TRBV7-2, the J call TRBJ2-7; 7 bases align to TRBD2. Material for sequencing was peripheral blood. The DNA for the CDR3 is TGTGCCAGCAGCTTAGCGGGGGGGAACTACGAGCAGTACTTC. Protein product: CASSLAGGNYEQYF.